This T cell receptor beta chain was sequenced for a study of T cells in localized non-small cell lung cancer. General observations from the study: A higher density of T cells in blood coincided with extended overall survival. Among the tissues sampled, uninvolved adjacent lung had the highest T cell clonality, above tumor. Sequencing covered just one tumor region, so heterogeneity cannot be ruled out.

The data were produced by immunoSEQ multiplex PCR, yet TCRdb's version contains in-frame clones alone and is incomplete. Here the sample spans approximately 67,000 clones, approximately 84% being singletons. A word on this clone: The antigen is undetermined.

V was pared by 4 bases and J by 0 bases, with 15 bases between. The germline gives CDR1 KGHSH, CDR2 LQKENI. This CDR3 has 17 residues. This clonotype originated in a female donor over 55 with stage I lung adenocarcinoma. This chain connects TRBV18 to TRBJ2-2, with a possible D match to TRBD2 (7 bases). Source: peripheral blood, taken before any cancer treatment. The CDR3 protein is CASSHPGGRSNTGELFF. CDR3 DNA sequence: TGTGCCAGCTCACACCCGGGGGGCCGATCGAACACCGGGGAGCTGTTTTTT. Full variable domain (outside the CDR3, taken from reference TRBV18 and TRBJ2-2): NAGVMQNPRHLVRRRGQEARLRCSPMKGHSHVYWYRQLPEEGLKFMVYLQKENIIDESGMPKERFSAEFPKEGPSILRIQQVVRGDSAAYFCASSHPGGRSNTGELFFGEGSRLTVL.